This is a list of T cell receptor beta chains from one sample in a study of cytomegalovirus exposure and HLA in healthy donors. Clones were read by immunoSEQ multiplex PCR, and TCRdb kept only the in-frame ones, dropping some. The sample carries approximately 190,000 clones, more than 80% recorded once. Sequenced sample: PBMCs. The receptors were sampled from a woman in her fifties or sixties in good health and CMV-seropositive. Both conserved end residues are part of each CDR3.

j_call | v_call | cdr3_aa
TRBJ1-1 | TRBV19 | CASRKRLHPGGTEAFF
TRBJ1-4 | TRBV10-3 | CASKEQGFNEKLFF
TRBJ1-4 | TRBV7-9 | CASSLTMGQEQLGKLFF
TRBJ2-3 | TRBV7-3 | CASSPWEGVGTDTQYF
TRBJ1-1 | TRBV5-1 | CASSLGAGAVTEAFF
TRBJ2-3 | TRBV6-6 | CASSKQNRGTDTQYF
TRBJ2-2 | TRBV5-1 | CASSLDRGTNTGELFF
TRBJ2-5 | TRBV7-6 | CASSLGALVQETQYF
TRBJ1-1 | TRBV2 | CASSEGTYNTEAFF
TRBJ1-1 | TRBV23-1 | CASTQRVVEQTEAFF